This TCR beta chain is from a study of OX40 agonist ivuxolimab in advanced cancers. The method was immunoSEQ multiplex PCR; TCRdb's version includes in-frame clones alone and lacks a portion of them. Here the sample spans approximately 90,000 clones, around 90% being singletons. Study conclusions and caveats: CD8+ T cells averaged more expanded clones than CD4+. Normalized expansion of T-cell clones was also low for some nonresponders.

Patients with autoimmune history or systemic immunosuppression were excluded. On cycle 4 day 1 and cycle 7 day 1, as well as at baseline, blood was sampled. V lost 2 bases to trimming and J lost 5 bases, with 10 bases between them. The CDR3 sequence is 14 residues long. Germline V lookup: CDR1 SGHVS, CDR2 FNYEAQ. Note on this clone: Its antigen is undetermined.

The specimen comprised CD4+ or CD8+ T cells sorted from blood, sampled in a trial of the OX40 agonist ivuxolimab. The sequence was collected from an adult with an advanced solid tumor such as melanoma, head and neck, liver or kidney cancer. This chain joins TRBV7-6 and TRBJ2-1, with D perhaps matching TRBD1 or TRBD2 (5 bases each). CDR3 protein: CASSLTGRHNEQFF. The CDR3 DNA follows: TGTGCCAGCAGCTTAACGGGACGCCACAATGAGCAGTTCTTC.